The clone carrying this T cell receptor beta chain was seen only a few times. Its antigen is unknown. Germline CDR1 and CDR2: MNHEY and SVGAGI. The CDR3 has 15 amino acids. V shed 2 bases, J shed 1 base, and the junction held 0 bases outside the gene matches. This record comes from a study of shared clonotypes between healthy human individuals. Notes on the study in general: It was the few donors that limited the genetic and exposure-history diversity represented. Researchers found naive subsets generally carried larger estimated richness than memory subsets.

The repertoire was sequenced with immunoSEQ multiplex PCR; TCRdb's copy has only in-frame clones and lacks some. The sample lists more than 900,000 clones; about four fifths were seen once. The TCR sequence derives from a man aged 18 to 29 in good health. Some clones in this sample may be carry-over from other donors' samples. The rearrangement joins TRBV6-5 to TRBJ2-7; 12 positions match TRBD2. Sample: memory CD4+ T cells from PBMCs. Subset specified: CD45RA-negative fraction. CDR3 sequence (DNA): TGTGCCAGCAGTTACACTAGCGGGAGGTCCTACGAGCAGTACTTC. Translated, it gives CASSYTSGRSYEQYF.